The sequence of this T cell receptor beta chain was determined in a study of blood T cell repertoires in COVID-19. Overall study: COVID-19 samples from acute and convalescent phases originated in the United States, Italy and Spain. PBMCs, B-cell-depleted T cells, or T cells were the source of the cDNA or gDNA that made up the material.

Trimming removed 0 bases from V and 2 bases from J, with 10 bases in between. The CDR3 totals 15 residues. CDR1 SGHDT and CDR2 YYEEEE come from the germline V gene. As processed by the authors: It was from reference gene primer amplification that nucleated cell counts were estimated. TCRdb's copy holds only in-frame clones and misses some; the assay was immunoSEQ multiplex PCR. V and J calls and clone size are copied from that table; D and trimming were computed from the DNA. The sample contains roughly 150,000 clones, about four fifths of which appear only once. Sample: peripheral blood. The chain is built from TRBV5-6 and TRBJ2-3, with D unresolved. This TCR was sampled from a woman older than 75 with acute or convalescent COVID-19. The CDR3, as DNA: TGTGCCAGCAGCTTGGTAGCTACCCTCACAGATACGCAGTATTTT. Protein sequence: CASSLVATLTDTQYF.